This TCR beta chain was captured by sequencing in a study of OX40 agonist ivuxolimab in advanced cancers. Study overall: Patients got intravenous ivuxolimab at 0.01 to 10 mg/kg every 2 weeks. Regarding the study as a whole: Dosing at 0.1 to 3.0 mg/kg was accompanied by clonal expansion of CD4+ and CD8+ blood T cells by week 6.

The CDR3 has 10 residues. Germline V CDR1 and CDR2: DFQATT, SNEGSKA (reference sequence). V shed 5 bases and J shed 3 bases, with 5 bases lying between them. Patients were excluded for autoimmune disease history or systemic immunosuppression. On cycle 4 day 1 and cycle 7 day 1, as well as at baseline, blood was sampled. Concerning this clone itself: Antigen unknown.

Here immunoSEQ multiplex PCR was the method, and the copy in TCRdb shows in-frame clones only, minus some. The table records around 62,000 clones, about 88% of them present only once. The sequence was collected from an adult with an advanced solid tumor such as melanoma, head and neck, liver or kidney cancer. The chain recombines TRBV20-1 with TRBJ2-7; D is unclear. Sequenced material: CD4+ or CD8+ T cells sorted from blood, taken in a trial of the OX40 agonist ivuxolimab. The CDR3 bases are TGCAGTGCTCAGGACTACGAGCAGTACTTC. Translation gives CSAQDYEQYF.